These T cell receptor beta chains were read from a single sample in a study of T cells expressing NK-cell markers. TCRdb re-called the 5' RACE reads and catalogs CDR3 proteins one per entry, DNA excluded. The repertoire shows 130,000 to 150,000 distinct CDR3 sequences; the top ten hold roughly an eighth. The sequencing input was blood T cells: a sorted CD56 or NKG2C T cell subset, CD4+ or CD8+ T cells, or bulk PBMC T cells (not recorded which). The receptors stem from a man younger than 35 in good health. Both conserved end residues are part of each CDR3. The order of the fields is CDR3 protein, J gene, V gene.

CSARGGEVAKNIQYF	TRBJ2-4	TRBV20-1
CASSRGHLNTGELFF	TRBJ2-2	TRBV13
CASSQVSVLPPGELFF	TRBJ2-2	TRBV4-3
CASSFDRASYEQYF	TRBJ2-7	TRBV7-2
CASSYSSGVGNEQFF	TRBJ2-1	TRBV27
CSVAPSGPQETQYF	TRBJ2-5	TRBV29-1
CASSSPERGRTNNEQFF	TRBJ2-1	TRBV3-1
CATSGDSGAGANVLTF	TRBJ2-6	TRBV24-1
CASSHPFSLFLNTEAFF	TRBJ1-1	TRBV4-2
CASSSGLADTDTQYF	TRBJ2-3	TRBV7-8
CSVDTGVTDTQYF	TRBJ2-3	TRBV29-1
CASSQSGVRTDTQYF	TRBJ2-3	TRBV4-3
CASSFENRNEQFF	TRBJ2-1	TRBV12-3/TRBV12-4
CAISEPGREYEQYF	TRBJ2-7	TRBV10-3
CASRDGFYEQYF	TRBJ2-7	TRBV11-2
CASSFPGQGSLEQYF	TRBJ2-7	TRBV5-1
CASSEPTDRANTGELFF	TRBJ2-2	TRBV2